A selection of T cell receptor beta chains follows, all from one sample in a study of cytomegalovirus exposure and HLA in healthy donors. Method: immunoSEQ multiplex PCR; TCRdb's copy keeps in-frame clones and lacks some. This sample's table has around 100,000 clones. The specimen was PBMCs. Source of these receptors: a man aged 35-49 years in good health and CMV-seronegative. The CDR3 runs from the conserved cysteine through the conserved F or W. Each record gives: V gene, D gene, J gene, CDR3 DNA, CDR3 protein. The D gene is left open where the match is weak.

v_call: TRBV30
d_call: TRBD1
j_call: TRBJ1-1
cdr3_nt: TGTGCCTGGAGTTTATCACCGGGACAGGAAGCTTTCTTT
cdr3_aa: CAWSLSPGQEAFF

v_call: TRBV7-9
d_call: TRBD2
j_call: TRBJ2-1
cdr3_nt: TGTGCCAGCAGCTTAGGACTAGCGGGGAAATTCTCCTACAATGAGCAGTTCTTC
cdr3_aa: CASSLGLAGKFSYNEQFF

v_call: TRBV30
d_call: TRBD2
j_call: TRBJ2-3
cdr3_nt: TGTGCCTGGAGTGTCCCCAAGACGGGAGGCATCGGAGATACGCAGTATTTT
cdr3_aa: CAWSVPKTGGIGDTQYF

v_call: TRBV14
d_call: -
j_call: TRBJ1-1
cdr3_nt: TGTGCCAGCAGCCAATACAGGAGCACTGAAGCTTTCTTT
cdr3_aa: CASSQYRSTEAFF

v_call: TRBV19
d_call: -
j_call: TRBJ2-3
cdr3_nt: TGTGCCAGTAGCCCCGGACAGCTCACAGATACGCAGTATTTT
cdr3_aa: CASSPGQLTDTQYF

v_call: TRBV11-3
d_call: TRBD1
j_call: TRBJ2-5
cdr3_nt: TGTGCCAGCAGCACAGGACAGGGAAAGGGCCAGTACTTC
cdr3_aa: CASSTGQGKGQYF

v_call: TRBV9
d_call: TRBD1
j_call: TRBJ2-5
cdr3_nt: TGTGCCAGCAGCCTAGGACAGGGGAGAGTTGAGACCCAGTACTTC
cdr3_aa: CASSLGQGRVETQYF

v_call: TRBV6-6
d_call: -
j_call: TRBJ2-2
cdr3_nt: TGTGCCAGCAGTTCCGTGGCCAGGGATATGAACGGGGAGCTGTTTTTT
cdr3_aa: CASSSVARDMNGELFF

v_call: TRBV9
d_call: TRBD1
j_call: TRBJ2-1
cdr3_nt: TGTGCCAGCGGTGGACAGGGATACAATGAGCAGTTCTTC
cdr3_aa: CASGGQGYNEQFF

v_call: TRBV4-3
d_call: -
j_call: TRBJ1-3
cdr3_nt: TGCGCCAGCAGCCAAGACGTCTCCGCTGGAAACACCATATATTTT
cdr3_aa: CASSQDVSAGNTIYF

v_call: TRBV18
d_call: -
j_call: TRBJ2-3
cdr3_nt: TGTGCCAGCTCACCTGTCGGGGGAAGCACAGATACGCAGTATTTT
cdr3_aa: CASSPVGGSTDTQYF

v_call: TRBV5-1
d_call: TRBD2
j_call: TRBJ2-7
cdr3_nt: TGCGCCAGCAAACTAGCGGGGGTCTCCTACGAGCAGTACTTC
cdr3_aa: CASKLAGVSYEQYF

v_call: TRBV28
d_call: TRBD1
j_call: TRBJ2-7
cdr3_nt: TGTGCCAGCATCGGGACAGGCGACTACGAGCAGTACTTC
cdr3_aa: CASIGTGDYEQYF

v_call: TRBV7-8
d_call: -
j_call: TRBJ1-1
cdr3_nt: TGTGCCAGCAGCTCCAGGGGTGGCACTGAAGCTTTCTTT
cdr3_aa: CASSSRGGTEAFF

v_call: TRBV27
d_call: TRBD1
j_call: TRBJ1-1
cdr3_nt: TGTGCCAGCAGTTCGGGACAGGGAGGGAACACTGAAGCTTTCTTT
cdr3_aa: CASSSGQGGNTEAFF

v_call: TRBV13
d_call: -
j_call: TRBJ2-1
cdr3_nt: TGTGCCAGCAGCCGACCAGGCGACTACTTGAACAATGAGCAGTTCTTC
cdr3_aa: CASSRPGDYLNNEQFF

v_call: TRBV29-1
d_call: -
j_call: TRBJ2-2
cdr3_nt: TGCAGCGTTGTATTAGGGGGCACCGGGGAGCTGTTTTTT
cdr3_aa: CSVVLGGTGELFF

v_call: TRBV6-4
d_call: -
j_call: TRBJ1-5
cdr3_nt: TGTGCCAGCAGCCCACAGCATTCGGCGGGGCAGCCCCAGCATTTT
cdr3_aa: CASSPQHSAGQPQHF

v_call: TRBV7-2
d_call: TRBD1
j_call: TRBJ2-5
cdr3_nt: TGTGCCAGCAGCCTATGGACAGGTGGGGTGGGGGAGACCCAGTACTTC
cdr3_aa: CASSLWTGGVGETQYF

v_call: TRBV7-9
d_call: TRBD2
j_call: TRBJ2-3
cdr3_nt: TGTGCCAGCAGCGTCCAGCGGGGGAGCACAGATACGCAGTATTTT
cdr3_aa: CASSVQRGSTDTQYF

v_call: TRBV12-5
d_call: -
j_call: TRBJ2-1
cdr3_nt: TGTGCTAGTGGTTTCCGAGAAACCGAGCAGTTCTTC
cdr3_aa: CASGFRETEQFF

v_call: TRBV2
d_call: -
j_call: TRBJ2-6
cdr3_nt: TGTGCCAGCAGTGAAGCCCCGAGCGCCGGGGCCAACGTCCTGACTTTC
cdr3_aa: CASSEAPSAGANVLTF

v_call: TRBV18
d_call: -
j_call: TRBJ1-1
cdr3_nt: TGTGCCAGCTCACCCAAAAACACTGAAGCTTTCTTT
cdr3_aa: CASSPKNTEAFF